The 5 T cell receptor beta chains below come from one sample, sequenced in a study of molecular identifiers for immune sequencing clone quantification. TCRdb re-derived calls from the PCR reads in MiXCR, one entry per CDR3 protein. In the table there are roughly 100,000 distinct CDR3 sequences, 30% to 35% of which are singletons. Sequencing input: naive CD8+ T cells from blood, with Jurkat cell RNA spiked in. The subset denotes: FACS-sorted CD8+CD4-CCR7+CD45RA+ naive T cells. These receptor sequences come from a human donor in good health. Some libraries in this study had Jurkat cell RNA spiked in.

This clonotype showed up just a few times. The gene calls are TRBV6-2 or TRBV6-3 and TRBJ2-3; D is possibly TRBD1 or TRBD2 (5 bases each). Between the trimmed V and J ends, which lost 1 base and 4 bases, there was a span of 12 bases. In germline, CDR1 is MNHEY, CDR2 SVGEGT. The CDR3 consists of 15 residues. CDR3 protein: CASSYYGTGADTQYF. For the CDR3, the DNA is TGTGCCAGCAGTTACTACGGGACCGGCGCAGATACGCAGTATTTT.

This clonotype has more than one count but fewer than ten. The chain links TRBV28 to TRBJ2-7, with TRBD2 identical over 14 bases. V shed 6 bases, J shed 6 bases, and the junction held 7 bases outside the gene matches. The CDR3 extends over 15 amino acids. From germline, CDR1 is MDHEN and CDR2 SYDVKM. CDR3 DNA sequence: TGTGCCAGCAGAATGACTAGCGGGAGGGCCCTCGAGCAGTACTTC. Translated, it gives CASRMTSGRALEQYF. The full variable domain, in which reference TRBV28 and TRBJ2-7 provide the parts outside the CDR3, is DVKVTQSSRYLVKRTGEKVFLECVQDMDHENMFWYRQDPGLGLRLIYFSYDVKMKEKGDIPEGYSVSREKKERFSLILESASTNQTSMYLCASRMTSGRALEQYFGPGTRLTVT.

This clonotype showed up just once. The junction departs from germline at one end; a sequencing error may be responsible. The rearrangement joins TRBV7-2 to TRBJ2-4; D gene unclear. Germline CDR1 reads SGHTA; CDR2 reads FQGNSA. The CDR3 runs 16 residues. CDR3 sequence reads: CASSLYYQIAKNIQYF. The CDR3 coding sequence is TGCGCCAGCAGCTTATACTACCAAATAGCCAAAAACATTCAGTACTTC. Full variable domain (missing parts from reference TRBV7-2 and TRBJ2-4): GAGVSQSPSNKVTEKGKDVELRCDPISGHTALYWYRQSLGQGLEFLIYFQGNSAPDKSGLPSDRFSAERTGGSVSTLTIQRTQQEDSAVYLCASSLYYQIAKNIQYFGAGTRLSVL.

This clonotype appeared many times. This rearrangement joins TRBV9 to TRBJ2-6; D gene uncertain. Looked up from germline, CDR1 is SGDLS and CDR2 is YYNGEE. V shed 4 bases and J shed 0 bases, with 8 bases lying between them. CDR3 length: 15 amino acids. CDR3 region: CASSRYSSGANVLTF. CDR3 coding DNA: TGTGCCAGCAGCCGTTACAGCTCTGGGGCCAACGTCCTGACTTTC.

This clonotype was observed a handful of times. This rearrangement joins TRBV7-2 to TRBJ2-5; the match to TRBD1 covers 11 bases. Germline values: CDR1 SGHTA, CDR2 FQGNSA. The CDR3 is 20 amino acids. V gave up 3 bases and J gave up 4 bases; unmatched junction bases: 19. The CDR3: CASSFQPGTGGLASRETQYF. DNA of the CDR3: TGTGCCAGCAGCTTTCAGCCCGGGACAGGGGGTCTGGCCTCAAGAGAGACCCAGTACTTC. The whole variable domain, remainder taken from reference TRBV7-2 and TRBJ2-5, is GAGVSQSPSNKVTEKGKDVELRCDPISGHTALYWYRQSLGQGLEFLIYFQGNSAPDKSGLPSDRFSAERTGGSVSTLTIQRTQQEDSAVYLCASSFQPGTGGLASRETQYFGPGTRLLVL.